These T cell receptor beta chains were read from a single sample in a study of Ad26.COV2.S vaccination and SARS-CoV-2 variants. Some clones are missing from TCRdb's copy, which holds only in-frame ones; the method was immunoSEQ multiplex PCR. The sample includes 300,000 to 400,000 clones, 92% seen only once; the top ten take around 4.2%. The sequences come from peripheral blood, collected after recovery from COVID-19. The receptors come from a human donor who had recovered from COVID-19. Both conserved end residues are part of each CDR3. The D gene is left open where the match is weak. Clone size is given for some rows only: seen once, a few or many times, or a class if the clone is expanded.

clone size	V gene	D gene	J gene	CDR3 DNA	CDR3 protein
.	TRBV7-8	.	TRBJ2-1	TGTGCCAGCAGCTTAGCGCGGGACTACAATGAGCAGTTCTTC	CASSLARDYNEQFF
.	TRBV7-2	.	TRBJ1-5	TGTGCCAGCAGCTTAAGTTTGGGGACAAGATGGAGTCAGCCCCAGCATTTT	CASSLSLGTRWSQPQHF
.	TRBV7-3	.	TRBJ1-1	TGTGCCAGCAGGACTCCAGGGAGCGCTGAAGCTTTCTTT	CASRTPGSAEAFF
.	TRBV12-3/TRBV12-4	.	TRBJ1-2	TGTGCCAGCAGCCCGAAATACAACTATGGCTACACCTTC	CASSPKYNYGYTF
few	TRBV7-9	.	TRBJ1-1	TGTGCCAGCAGCCTCCGACGGGAACCTTTCTTT	CASSLRREPFF
few	TRBV6-2/TRBV6-3	TRBD2	TRBJ2-7	TGTGCCAGCAGTTACTCGACTAGCGCCTACGAGCAGTACTTC	CASSYSTSAYEQYF
once	TRBV6-5	.	TRBJ1-4	TGTGCCAGCAGTTACTCGAGGGGGGGTAATGAAAAACTGTTTTTT	CASSYSRGGNEKLFF
.	TRBV2	.	TRBJ1-6	TGTGCCAGCAGTGAAGCGCTTCCGAGCTCCTATAATTCACCCCTCCACTTT	CASSEALPSSYNSPLHF
.	TRBV6-5	.	TRBJ1-5	TGTGCCACACGGCGGGACAGCAATCAGCCCCAGCATTTT	CATRRDSNQPQHF
.	TRBV28	.	TRBJ1-6	TGTGCCAGCAGTTTAGATCAGGGTAATTCACCCCTCCACTTT	CASSLDQGNSPLHF
.	TRBV4-1	.	TRBJ1-4	TGCGCCAGCAGCCAAGTAGGGGCGGGGAGAGGTGATGAAAAACTGTTTTTT	CASSQVGAGRGDEKLFF
few	TRBV4-1	.	TRBJ1-6	TGCGCCAGCAGCCAGGGGGTTAATTCACCCCTCCACTTT	CASSQGVNSPLHF
.	TRBV5-1	.	TRBJ2-1	TGCGCCAGCAGTACCCCAGAACCGGCAGGGTACAATGAGCAGTTCTTC	CASSTPEPAGYNEQFF
.	TRBV5-4	.	TRBJ1-6	TGTGCCAGCAGCTTGGGGGGGGGTTTTAATTCACCCCTCCACTTT	CASSLGGGFNSPLHF
.	TRBV5-6	.	TRBJ2-7	TGTGCCAGCAGTGACAGTTCCTACGAGCAGTACTTC	CASSDSSYEQYF
.	TRBV29-1	.	TRBJ2-6	TGCAGCGTAGATCTACAGGACCCGAGCTCTGGGGCCAACGTCCTGACTTTC	CSVDLQDPSSGANVLTF
.	TRBV24-1	TRBD2	TRBJ2-7	TGTGCCACCAGTGATTTTCGGCCGGGACTAGCGGTTAACTACGAGCAGTACTTC	CATSDFRPGLAVNYEQYF
.	TRBV27	TRBD2	TRBJ2-7	TGTGCCAGCAGACCCCGGGGGGGGTCCTACGAGCAGTACTTC	CASRPRGGSYEQYF
.	TRBV5-8	.	TRBJ2-5	TGTGCCAGCAGCTTGTCGGGGAACCAAGAGACCCAGTACTTC	CASSLSGNQETQYF
.	TRBV2	.	TRBJ2-3	TGTGCCAGCAGTGAAGCGCTTAGCAGCTCAGATACGCAGTATTTT	CASSEALSSSDTQYF
.	TRBV9	TRBD2	TRBJ2-1	TGTGCCAGCAGCGGATCGGGACTACATTACAATGAGCAGTTCTTC	CASSGSGLHYNEQFF
.	TRBV7-8	.	TRBJ1-1	TGTGCCAGCAGGGCCCTCCGACAGGATGAAGCTTTCTTT	CASRALRQDEAFF
.	TRBV10-3	TRBD1	TRBJ1-5	TGTGCCATCAGTGGACAGGGGAATCAGCCCCAGCATTTT	CAISGQGNQPQHF
.	TRBV7-6	.	TRBJ1-5	TGTGCCAGCAGCTACACGGACGAAATAAATCAGCCCCAGCATTTT	CASSYTDEINQPQHF
.	TRBV19	.	TRBJ1-1	TGTGCCAGTAGTATGGGTTTGGGGGGGATGAACACTGAAGCTTTCTTT	CASSMGLGGMNTEAFF
.	TRBV7-2	.	TRBJ1-6	TGTGCCAGCAGGGAACCCTCACCTTCACCCCTCCACTTT	CASREPSPSPLHF
.	TRBV29-1	.	TRBJ1-2	TGCAGCGTTTCGGTAGCGGGGCCTGGCTACACCTTC	CSVSVAGPGYTF
.	TRBV6-5	.	TRBJ2-7	TGTGCCAGCAGTAGACTCGAGCAGTACTTC	CASSRLEQYF
.	TRBV10-3	TRBD1	TRBJ1-1	TGTGCCATCACCAACGGACAGGCGAGGGAGACTGAAGCTTTCTTT	CAITNGQARETEAFF
.	TRBV19	TRBD1	TRBJ2-3	TGTGCCAGTAGTCCCGGGACAGACACAGATACGCAGTATTTT	CASSPGTDTDTQYF
.	TRBV7-2	TRBD1	TRBJ1-4	TGTGCCAGCAGCCCAGGGGGGACAGCCACTAATGAAAAACTGTTTTTT	CASSPGGTATNEKLFF
.	TRBV10-3	.	TRBJ2-5	TGTGCCATCAGCGCGCTAGCGGCGCAGGGGGAGACCCAGTACTTC	CAISALAAQGETQYF
.	TRBV7-2	.	TRBJ2-5	TGTGCCAGCAGCATTCAGGCCCAGACCCAGTACTTC	CASSIQAQTQYF
.	TRBV5-1	TRBD1	TRBJ1-5	TGCGCCAGCAGCTTGGGACAGGGAGGTGAGCCCCAGCATTTT	CASSLGQGGEPQHF
.	TRBV6-6	TRBD1	TRBJ2-2	TGTGCTAGCTTGGTTGACAGGGGGCGCACCGGGGAGCTGTTTTTT	CASLVDRGRTGELFF
.	TRBV6-5	.	TRBJ2-7	TGTGCCAGCAGGGCCAAGACCTACGAGCAGTACTTC	CASRAKTYEQYF
.	TRBV6-5	.	TRBJ1-1	TGTGCCAGCAGTTCCCCGAGGGAGGCGAGCACTGAAGCTTTCTTT	CASSSPREASTEAFF
.	TRBV7-2	.	TRBJ2-1	TGTGCCAGCAGCTTACTAACGGGCTCCTATCCTTACAATGAGCAGTTCTTC	CASSLLTGSYPYNEQFF
once	TRBV3-1/TRBV3-2	.	TRBJ1-5	TGTGCCAGCAGCCAAGGAGGAGGGGAAAATCAGCCCCAGCATTTT	CASSQGGGENQPQHF
once	TRBV29-1	.	TRBJ1-2	TGCAGCGTTGAAGATTATGAGGACTATGGCTACACCTTC	CSVEDYEDYGYTF
few	TRBV6-2/TRBV6-3	.	TRBJ2-2	TGTGCCAGCAGTTACGGGTTCACCGGGGAGCTGTTTTTT	CASSYGFTGELFF
.	TRBV29-1	.	TRBJ1-1	TGCAGCGTCGTCCCAGGGGAGGTAACTGAAGCTTTCTTT	CSVVPGEVTEAFF
once	TRBV6-4	TRBD1	TRBJ1-1	TGTGCCAGCAGTGAACACGGACAGGAGGGTGTGTCTGAAGCTTTCTTT	CASSEHGQEGVSEAFF